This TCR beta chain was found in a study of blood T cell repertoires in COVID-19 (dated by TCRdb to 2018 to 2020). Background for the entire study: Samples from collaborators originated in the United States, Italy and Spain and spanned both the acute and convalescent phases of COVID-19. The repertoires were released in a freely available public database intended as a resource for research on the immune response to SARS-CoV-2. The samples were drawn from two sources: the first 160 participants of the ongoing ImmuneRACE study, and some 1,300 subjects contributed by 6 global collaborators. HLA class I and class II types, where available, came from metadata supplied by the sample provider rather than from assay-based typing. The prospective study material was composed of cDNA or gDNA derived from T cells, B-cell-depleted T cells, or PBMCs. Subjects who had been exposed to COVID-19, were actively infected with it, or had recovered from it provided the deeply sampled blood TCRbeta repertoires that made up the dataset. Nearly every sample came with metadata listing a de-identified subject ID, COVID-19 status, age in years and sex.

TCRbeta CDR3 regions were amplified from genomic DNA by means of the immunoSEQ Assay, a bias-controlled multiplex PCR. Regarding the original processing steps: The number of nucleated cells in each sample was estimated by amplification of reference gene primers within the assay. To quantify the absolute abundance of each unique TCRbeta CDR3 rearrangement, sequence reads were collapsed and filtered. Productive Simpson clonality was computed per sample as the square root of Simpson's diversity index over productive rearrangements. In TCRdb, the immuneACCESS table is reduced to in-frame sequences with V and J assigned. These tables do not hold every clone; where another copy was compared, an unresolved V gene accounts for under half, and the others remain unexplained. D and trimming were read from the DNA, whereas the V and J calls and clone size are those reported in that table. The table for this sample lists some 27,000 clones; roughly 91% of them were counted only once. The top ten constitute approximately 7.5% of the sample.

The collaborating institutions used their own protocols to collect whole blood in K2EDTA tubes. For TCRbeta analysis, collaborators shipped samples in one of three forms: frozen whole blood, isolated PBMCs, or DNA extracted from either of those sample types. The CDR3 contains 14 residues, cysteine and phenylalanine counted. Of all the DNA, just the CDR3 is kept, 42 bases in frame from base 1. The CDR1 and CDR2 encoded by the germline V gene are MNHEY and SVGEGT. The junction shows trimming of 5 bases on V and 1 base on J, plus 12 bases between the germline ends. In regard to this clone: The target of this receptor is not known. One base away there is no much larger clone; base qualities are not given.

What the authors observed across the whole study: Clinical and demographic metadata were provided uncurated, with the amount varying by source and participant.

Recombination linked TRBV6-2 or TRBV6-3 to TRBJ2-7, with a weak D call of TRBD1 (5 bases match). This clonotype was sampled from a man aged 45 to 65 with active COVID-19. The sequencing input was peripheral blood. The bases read TGTGCCAGCAGTCGATCCAGACAGTCCTACGAGCAGTACTTC. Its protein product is CASSRSRQSYEQYF.